The entry below describes one T cell receptor (beta chain). This specimen belongs to a study of long-term antiretroviral therapy in people with HIV. Per germline, CDR1 SGHDT and CDR2 YYEEEE. The CDR3 runs to 15 residues. The ends were cut back, 3 bases at V and 4 bases at J, with 17 bases in the middle. This was the immunoSEQ v3.0 assay at survey level. Repertoires were generated with immunoSEQ multiplex PCR, while TCRdb's copy carries only in-frame clones and drops some. This table holds tens of thousands of clones, under 90% found once. This sample comprised unsorted PBMCs, obtained 0.1 years before starting antiretroviral therapy. V is TRBV5-6 and J is TRBJ2-7, with D possibly called TRBD1 or TRBD2 (5 bases each). This TCR was recovered from a man aged 40-50 years with HIV. The chain's CDR3 is CASSSSPRDPYEQYF. In nucleotides, the CDR3 is TGTGCCAGCAGCTCCTCACCCCGGGACCCGTACGAGCAGTACTTC.